This TCR beta chain came from a study of T cells in Graves' hyperthyroidism and ophthalmopathy. Study-wide background: Peripheral blood draws took place at initial diagnosis, ahead of any treatment. Study results and caveats: Through a model of 13 V-J features, ophthalmopathy was separated from stable hyperthyroidism.

Turning to this clonotype: Its antigen is not known.

CDR1 is SQVTM, CDR2 ANQGSEA, per germline. Losses at the gene ends were 7 bases for V and 5 bases for J; bases not matched to a gene: 4. The CDR3 loop spans 11 amino acids. It was RNA transcripts that yielded the amplified TCR beta CDR3 regions. HTBI primers were employed in a first-round RT-PCR of the TCR CDR3. TCRdb called the multiplex PCR reads again in MiXCR, with one record for every CDR3 protein. This table holds more than 500,000 distinct CDR3 sequences, approximately 16% found once. Lactation, pregnancy, other autoimmune disease or uncontrolled infection excluded patients. Sequenced sample: blood. The chain recombines TRBV29-1 with TRBJ1-2; 7 bases agree with TRBD1. This sequence originates from a woman aged 25 to 39 with Graves' ophthalmopathy. The CDR3 reads CSDKQGYGYTF. CDR3 coding DNA: TGCAGCGACAAACAGGGGTATGGCTACACCTTC. Full variable domain (remainder filled in from reference TRBV29-1 and TRBJ1-2): SAVISQKPSRDICQRGTSLTIQCQVDSQVTMMFWYRQQPGQSLTLIATANQGSEATYESGFVIDKFPISRPNLTFSTLTVSNMSPEDSSIYLCSDKQGYGYTFGSGTRLTVV.